These 22 T cell receptor beta chains were all obtained from the same sample, sequenced in a study of early T cells in non-severe SARS-CoV-2 infection. One entry per CDR3 protein, called by TCRdb with MiXCR from the 5' RACE reads. The sample shows 65,000 to 95,000 distinct CDR3 sequences, roughly 5.3% of them seen only once. The sample here was whole blood, taken at baseline. The origin of the receptors is an adult who was a healthcare worker with PCR-confirmed SARS-CoV-2 infection or an uninfected control (not recorded which).

This clonotype was recorded a few times. This chain connects TRBV7-2 to TRBJ1-4; D may be TRBD1 (5 bases). The CDR3 has 13 amino acids. V lost 8 bases, J lost 3 bases, and 10 bases lay in between. The germline V gene has CDR1 SGHTA and CDR2 FQGNSA. CDR3 in amino acids: CASSRGANEKLFF. Here the CDR3 DNA reads TGTGCCAGCTCACGGGGGGCTAATGAAAAACTGTTTTTT.

This clonotype has a handful of counts. The rearrangement joins TRBV1 to TRBJ2-1. TRBV1 is shown as a pseudogene. This CDR3 region has 13 residues. CDR3 nucleotides: TGCACCAGCAGCCTGAGAGCCTACAATGAGCAGTTCTTC. This sequence encodes CTSSLRAYNEQFF.

This clonotype turned up a few times. This rearrangement joins TRBV7-8 to TRBJ1-1; 8 nucleotides match TRBD1. This CDR3 contains 15 residues. The germline V gene encodes CDR1 SGHVS and CDR2 FQNEAQ. J lost 6 bases, V lost 2 bases, and 8 bases had no gene match. The CDR3 DNA reads as TGTGCCAGCAGCTTAAGGACGACAGGGGAGGCTGAAGCTTTCTTT. Translation: CASSLRTTGEAEAFF. The whole variable domain, remainder taken from reference TRBV7-8 and TRBJ1-1, is GAGVSQSPRYKVAKRGQDVALRCDPISGHVSLFWYQQALGQGPEFLTYFQNEAQLDKSGLPSDRFFAERPEGSVSTLKIQRTQQEDSAVYLCASSLRTTGEAEAFFGQGTRLTVV.

This clonotype was seen ten or more times. The chain joins TRBV12-3 or TRBV12-4 to TRBJ2-1; D may be TRBD2 (6 bases). V lost 3 bases and J lost 10, with 16 bases in between. The CDR3 consists of 14 residues. The CDR3 protein is CASSFSAGRGEQFF. The CDR3 DNA is TGTGCCAGCAGTTTTTCGGCCGGACGGGGGGAGCAGTTCTTC.

V and J are TRBV3-1 and TRBJ1-1; unclear D gene. V was cut by 2 bases and J by 4 bases, with 5 bases left in between. Per the germline V gene, CDR1 is LGHDT and CDR2 is YNNKEL (reference sequence). The CDR3 length is 12 residues. The CDR3 bases are TGTGCCAGCAGCCAAAGCGCCACTGAAGCTTTCTTT. Protein: CASSQSATEAFF.

This clonotype has a handful of counts. The CDR3 region has the DNA TGTGCCAGCAGCGTACTACCTAGGTGGCGGGACGGAGATACGCAGTATTTT. As protein: CASSVLPRWRDGDTQYF. The chain recombines TRBV9 with TRBJ2-3, with D perhaps TRBD2 (6 bases). Looked up from germline, CDR1 is SGDLS and CDR2 is YYNGEE. V lost 1 base, J lost 5 bases, and 20 bases lay in between. The length of the CDR3 is 17 residues.

This clonotype occurred a few times. The chain couples TRBV3-1 to TRBJ1-1; D unresolved. CDR3 length: 15 amino acids. Trimming shortened V by 2 bases and J by 0 bases, and 10 bases separated the two germline ends. CDR1 and CDR2 (germline): LGHDT, YNNKEL (reference sequence). This CDR3 reads CASSQTFTMNTEAFF. The CDR3 DNA follows: TGTGCCAGCAGCCAAACGTTCACCATGAACACTGAAGCTTTCTTT.

This clonotype was seen repeatedly, ten times or more. This chain connects TRBV30 to TRBJ2-1, with 7 bases identical to TRBD2. V shed 2 bases and J 3 bases; nucleotides not matched to a gene: 4. Germline CDR1 is GTSNPN and CDR2 is SVGIG (reference sequence). The CDR3 spans 14 residues. The DNA of the CDR3 is TGTGCCTGGAGTCGCTCGGGAGGCTACAATGAGCAGTTCTTC. Translating gives CAWSRSGGYNEQFF.

This clonotype was recorded many times. The CDR3 sequence: CSAALGPYSGANVLTF. DNA of the CDR3: TGCAGCGCGGCCCTTGGACCGTACTCTGGGGCCAACGTCCTGACTTTC. The chain links TRBV29-1 to TRBJ2-6; D gene unclear. This CDR3 contains 16 residues. The germline CDR1 and CDR2 sequences are SQVTM and ANQGSEA. V lost 7 bases and J 0 bases, leaving 16 bases between the germline ends. Complete variable domain (other parts from reference TRBV29-1 and TRBJ2-6): SAVISQKPSRDICQRGTSLTIQCQVDSQVTMMFWYRQQPGQSLTLIATANQGSEATYESGFVIDKFPISRPNLTFSTLTVSNMSPEDSSIYLCSAALGPYSGANVLTFGAGSRLTVL.

This clonotype was seen repeatedly, ten times or more. The rearrangement joins TRBV5-1 to TRBJ2-7; D perhaps matches TRBD2 (6 bases). Germline CDR1 reads SGHRS; CDR2 reads YFSETQ. The CDR3 is 15 residues long. V shed 1 base and J shed 7 bases, with 18 bases lying between them. CDR3 nucleotides: TGCGCCAGCAGCTTGTCCATACTAGCTTGGAGAGAGCAGTACTTC. Protein product: CASSLSILAWREQYF. The full variable domain, completed using reference TRBV5-1 and TRBJ2-7, is KAGVTQTPRYLIKTRGQQVTLSCSPISGHRSVSWYQQTPGQGLQFLFEYFSETQRNKGNFPGRFSGRQFSNSRSEMNVSTLELGDSALYLCASSLSILAWREQYFGPGTRLTVT.

This clonotype was counted between two and nine times. V is TRBV5-8 and J is TRBJ1-1; 7 positions agree with TRBD1. J gave up 0 bases and V 3 bases, and 5 bases lay outside the gene matches. The CDR3 extends over 15 amino acids. Per germline, CDR1 SGHTS and CDR2 YDEGEE. Here the CDR3 reads CASSWGTAMNTEAFF. CDR3 DNA sequence: TGTGCCAGCAGCTGGGGGACAGCCATGAACACTGAAGCTTTCTTT.

This clonotype was seen more than once but under ten times. This chain links TRBV27 with TRBJ2-7, with TRBD2 as a possible D gene (5 bases). The CDR3 runs to 15 residues. Germline values: CDR1 MNHEY, CDR2 SMNVEV (reference sequence). Trimming left V 1 base short and J 3 bases short, with 13 bases between. The CDR3 DNA reads TGTGCCAGCAGTTTATTACGGGATCGTCTCTACGAGCAGTACTTC. This gives the protein CASSLLRDRLYEQYF.

This clonotype has more than one count but fewer than ten. CDR3 bases: TGCAGTGCTAGAGACCCTTACAGCGCGGGCGGCTACACCTTC. This codes for CSARDPYSAGGYTF. The chain combines TRBV20-1 with TRBJ1-2; no firm D call. CDR1 is DFQATT and CDR2 is SNEGSKA in the germline V gene (reference sequence). Trimming cost V 0 bases and J 8 bases, with 16 bases left between them. The CDR3 loop spans 14 amino acids.

This clonotype came up many times. V usage is TRBV20-1 and J usage is TRBJ2-1; a possible D gene is TRBD2 (6 bases). Germline CDR1 reads DFQATT; CDR2 reads SNEGSKA (reference sequence). The length of the CDR3 is 16 residues. V lost 1 base and J lost 4, with 17 bases in between. CDR3 in amino acids: CSARVRTLAQYNEQFF. CDR3 coding DNA: TGCAGTGCTAGAGTCCGAACACTAGCCCAGTACAATGAGCAGTTCTTC.

DNA of the CDR3: TGTGCCAGCAGCAGGACCGGGACTAGCGGGCCCTACCAAGAGACCCAGTACTTC. Protein product: CASSRTGTSGPYQETQYF. The chain is built from TRBV7-9 and TRBJ2-5; 12 nucleotides agree with TRBD2. This CDR3 comprises 18 residues. In germline, CDR1 is SEHNR, CDR2 FQNEAQ (reference sequence). V dropped 5 bases and J dropped 0; count of bases not matched to a gene: 10.

This clonotype was seen ten or more times. The J gene is TRBJ2-1, the V gene TRBV14; 9 nucleotides agree with TRBD2. This CDR3 spans 16 amino acids. V lost 3 bases and J lost 0; bases outside the gene matches: 3. Germline CDR1 SGHDN, CDR2 FVKESK. The CDR3 region has the DNA TGTGCCAGCAGCCACCTTAGCGGGAGCTCCTACAATGAGCAGTTCTTC. Its translation: CASSHLSGSSYNEQFF.

This clonotype was found many times. The V gene is TRBV12-3 or TRBV12-4, the J gene TRBJ2-7, with D unresolved. The CDR3 length is 14 residues. Trimming removed 2 bases from V and 2 bases from J, with 10 bases in between. For the CDR3, the DNA is TGTGCCAGCAGTTTACTGGGCCAGACCTACGAGCAGTACTTC. This translates into CASSLLGQTYEQYF.

To note about this clonotype: A much larger clonotype is one base distant, so this may be a read error. This CDR3 is CASSEIGPGPPYNLPLHF. The CDR3 nucleotides read TGCGCCAGCAGTGAGATAGGACCGGGACCCCCTTATAATTTACCCCTCCACTTT. This chain joins TRBV10-1 and TRBJ1-6, with D possibly TRBD1 on 5 matching bases. The CDR3 consists of 18 residues. Per germline, CDR1 WNHNN and CDR2 SYGVQD (reference sequence).

This clonotype was counted many times. The V and J genes are TRBV7-6 and TRBJ2-7, with 10 bases that match TRBD2. The CDR3 runs 15 residues. CDR1 and CDR2 from the germline V gene are SGHVS and FNYEAQ. J gave up 3 bases and V 1 base, and 3 bases lay outside the gene matches. The CDR3 region has the DNA TGTGCCAGCAGCTTAGGCCTAGCGGGAGACTACGAGCAGTACTTC. This codes for CASSLGLAGDYEQYF.

The rearrangement uses TRBV7-7 and TRBJ2-5; D gene unclear. The CDR3 is made up of 14 amino acids. Germline assignment: CDR1 SSHAT and CDR2 FNYEAQ (reference sequence). Trimming pared 5 bases from V and 2 bases from J, leaving 12 bases between. The CDR3: CASSPNRAQETQYF. The CDR3 DNA reads TGTGCCAGCAGCCCGAATAGGGCTCAAGAGACCCAGTACTTC.

The chain is built from TRBV7-2 and TRBJ2-5; 12 nucleotides align to TRBD2. The length of the CDR3 is 15 residues. Germline V lookup: CDR1 SGHTA, CDR2 FQGNSA. The V and J ends lost 5 bases and 7 bases, in that order; junction bases with no gene match: 8. CDR3 residues: CASSAGLAGRGTQYF. The CDR3 coding sequence is TGTGCCAGCAGCGCGGGACTAGCGGGCCGAGGGACCCAGTACTTC.

There are many counts of this clonotype. This sequence joins TRBV6-5 and TRBJ1-1; D gene uncertain. Looked up from germline, CDR1 is MNHEY and CDR2 is SVGAGI. V was trimmed by 0 bases and J by 1 base, leaving 9 bases between them. The CDR3 contains 15 residues. The chain's CDR3 is CASSYSRRPNTEAFF. Written as DNA, the CDR3 is TGTGCCAGCAGTTACTCGAGACGGCCGAACACTGAAGCTTTCTTT.